These 3 T cell receptor beta chains share one sample of origin, sequenced in a study of cytomegalovirus exposure and HLA in healthy donors. Profiled with immunoSEQ multiplex PCR; TCRdb holds only in-frame clones, not every one. The repertoire consists of 200,000 to 250,000 clones, with about nine tenths occurring once and the leading ten covering more than 1.5%. Sequenced material: PBMCs. Receptors were obtained from a woman in her late teens or twenties in good health and CMV-seropositive.

This chain connects TRBV27 to TRBJ2-3; TRBD2 matches 8 bases. CDR3 length: 17 residues. Looked up from germline, CDR1 is MNHEY and CDR2 is SMNVEV (reference sequence). V dropped 2 bases and J dropped 0; count of bases not matched to a gene: 7. The CDR3, as DNA: TGTGCCAGCAGTTTAGTAGGCGGGGGGCAAAGCACAGATACGCAGTATTTT. This encodes CASSLVGGGQSTDTQYF.

J is TRBJ2-1 and V is TRBV5-1, with D possibly being TRBD1 (6 bases). Between the trimmed V and J ends, which lost 3 bases and 3 bases, there was a span of 22 bases. The CDR3 consists of 18 residues. Germline V gene sequence: CDR1 SGHRS, CDR2 YFSETQ. In DNA form, the CDR3 reads TGCGCCAGCAGCTCTGAAGGGGGACCGGGATCCAGCTACAATGAGCAGTTCTTC. Translated: CASSSEGGPGSSYNEQFF.

This clone was recorded once. This chain links TRBV6-6 with TRBJ2-3; D perhaps matches TRBD2 (6 bases). V shed 4 bases and J shed 2 bases, with 13 bases lying between them. CDR3 length equals 15 residues. Germline lookup yields CDR1 MNHNY and CDR2 SVGAGI (reference sequence). The CDR3: CASSSLWGDTDTQYF. The CDR3 bases are TGTGCCAGCAGTTCCCTATGGGGGGACACAGATACGCAGTATTTT.